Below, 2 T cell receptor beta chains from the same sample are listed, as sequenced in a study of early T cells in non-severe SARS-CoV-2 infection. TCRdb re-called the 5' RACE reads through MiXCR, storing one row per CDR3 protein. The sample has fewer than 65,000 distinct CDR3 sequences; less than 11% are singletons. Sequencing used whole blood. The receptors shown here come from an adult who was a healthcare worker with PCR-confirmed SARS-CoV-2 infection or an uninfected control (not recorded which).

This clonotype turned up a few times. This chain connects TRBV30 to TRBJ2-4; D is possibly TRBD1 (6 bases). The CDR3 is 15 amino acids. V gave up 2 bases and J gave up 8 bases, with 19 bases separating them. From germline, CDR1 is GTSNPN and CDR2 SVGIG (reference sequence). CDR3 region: CAWSHQPRQADIQYF. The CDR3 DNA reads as TGTGCCTGGAGTCATCAACCAAGACAGGCCGACATTCAGTACTTC.

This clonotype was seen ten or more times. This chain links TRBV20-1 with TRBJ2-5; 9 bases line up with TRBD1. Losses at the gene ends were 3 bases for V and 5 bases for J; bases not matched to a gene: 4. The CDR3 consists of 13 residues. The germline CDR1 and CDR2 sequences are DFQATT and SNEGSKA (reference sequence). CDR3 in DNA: TGCAGTGCTAGGTCGGACAGGGGTGAGACCCAGTACTTC. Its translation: CSARSDRGETQYF.